These T cell receptor beta chains were read from a single sample in a study of blood T cells in healthy people across ages. TCRdb reanalysed the 5' RACE reads using MiXCR and keeps one entry per CDR3 protein. The repertoire includes hundreds of thousands of distinct CDR3 sequences, around 32% of them detected once, and roughly 14% sits in the top ten. The sequencing input was blood. Receptor source: an elderly woman in good health. The CDR3 runs from the conserved cysteine through the conserved F or W. D genes are given only for firm matches. Part of the rows lack a size; the others show once, few, many or a class for expanded clones.

clone size: -
D gene: TRBD1
V gene: TRBV10-3
CDR3 protein: CAISEYITGVAYEQYF

clone size: many
D gene: TRBD1
V gene: TRBV20-1
CDR3 protein: CSAPTGANTQYF

clone size: many
D gene: -
V gene: TRBV15
CDR3 protein: CATSRDKSYEQYF

clone size: -
D gene: TRBD2
V gene: TRBV7-2
CDR3 protein: CASSLDSSGRAEQYF

clone size: many
D gene: TRBD1
V gene: TRBV4-3
CDR3 protein: CASSQDGGQGGEQYF

clone size: many
D gene: -
V gene: TRBV4-3
CDR3 protein: CASSQEMTAYNEQFF

clone size: -
D gene: -
V gene: TRBV7-6
CDR3 protein: CAGSLEEGGASYGYTF

clone size: many
D gene: TRBD1
V gene: TRBV6-6
CDR3 protein: CASRGAGQGYNEQFF

clone size: -
D gene: -
V gene: TRBV11-2
CDR3 protein: CASSLEVFAGDGYTF

clone size: -
D gene: TRBD2
V gene: TRBV12-3/TRBV12-4
CDR3 protein: CASSLAGAHYEQYF

clone size: few
D gene: -
V gene: TRBV20-1
CDR3 protein: CSARGGWGSPLHF

clone size: few
D gene: -
V gene: TRBV5-6
CDR3 protein: CASSLAQGPLTEAFF

clone size: many
D gene: TRBD2
V gene: TRBV20-1
CDR3 protein: CSARDPSGGALNIQYF